This T cell receptor beta chain stems from a study of OX40 agonist ivuxolimab in advanced cancers. Profiling relied on immunoSEQ multiplex PCR, and the TCRdb table lists in-frame clones only, not all of them. This sample has 70,000 to 95,000 clones; approximately 85% occur once, and the top ten carry roughly 3.4%. Germline V gene lookup returns CDR1 MNHEY and CDR2 SVGAGI. V lost 4 bases to trimming and J lost 4 bases; unmatched junction nucleotides: 6. The CDR3 is made up of 15 amino acids. This chain joins TRBV6-5 and TRBJ2-1; 8 bases fit TRBD2. The sample was CD4+ or CD8+ T cells sorted from blood, taken in a trial of the OX40 agonist ivuxolimab. This sequence was found in an adult with an advanced solid tumor such as melanoma, head and neck, liver or kidney cancer. In DNA form, the CDR3 reads TGTGCCAGCAGTTCCAGCGGGAGCCCTTACAATGAGCAGTTCTTC. Its protein is CASSSSGSPYNEQFF.